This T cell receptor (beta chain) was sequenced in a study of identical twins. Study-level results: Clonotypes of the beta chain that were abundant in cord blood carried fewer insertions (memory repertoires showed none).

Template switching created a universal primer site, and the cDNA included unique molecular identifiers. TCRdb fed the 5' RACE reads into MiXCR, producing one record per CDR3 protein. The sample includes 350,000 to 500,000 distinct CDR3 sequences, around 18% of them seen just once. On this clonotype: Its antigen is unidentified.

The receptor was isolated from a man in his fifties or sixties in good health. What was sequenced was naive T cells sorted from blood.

The CDR3 DNA is TGCGCCAGCAGCGTATTTGGGACCCTAAGCACAGATACGCAGTATTTT. This encodes CASSVFGTLSTDTQYF. This sequence joins TRBV5-1 and TRBJ2-3; D may correspond to TRBD1 or TRBD2 (5 bases each). Germline CDR1 and CDR2: SGHRS and YFSETQ. V was shortened by 4 bases and J by 0 bases, with 15 bases between the two germline ends. This CDR3 has 16 residues.